The clone carrying this TCR beta chain was seen a single time. This sample is drawn from a study of shared clonotypes between healthy human individuals. Sorted-subset replicate PCRs used 200 ng DNA, approximately 27,000 T cell genomes. TCRdb's table, derived via immunoSEQ multiplex PCR, lists solely in-frame clones and lacks some. The sample has about 820,000 clones; about 92% are singletons. Terminally differentiated effector memory CD45RA+ cells were left out of the naive CD8 fraction, which was CD45RO-negative and positively selected for CCR7. The CDR3 sequence is 15 residues long. Germline V CDR1 and CDR2: SGHNT, YYREEE (reference sequence). V was pared by 3 bases and J by 0 bases, with 10 bases between.

The TCR originated in a man aged 25 to 40 in good health. Sequenced: naive CD8+ T cells sorted from blood. V is TRBV5-4 and J is TRBJ1-3, with D possibly matching TRBD1 (5 bases). CDR3 protein: CASSWQGGSGNTIYF. CDR3 nucleotide sequence: TGTGCCAGCAGCTGGCAGGGCGGCTCTGGAAACACCATATATTTT.